The 25 T cell receptor beta chains presented below share a single source sample, sequenced in a study of cytomegalovirus exposure and HLA in healthy donors. Researchers ran the PCR with 60 Vbeta and 13 Jbeta primers. Here immunoSEQ multiplex PCR was the method, and the copy in TCRdb shows in-frame clones only, minus some. The listing contains 200,000 to 250,000 clones. The sequenced sample was PBMCs. The receptors derive from a girl aged 2 to 10 in good health and CMV-seropositive.

V and J are TRBV5-4 and TRBJ1-4; D is ambiguous. The CDR3 extends over 14 amino acids. CDR1 and CDR2 (germline): SGHNT, YYREEE (reference sequence). V was cut by 4 bases and J by 7 bases, with 14 bases left in between. CDR3 amino acids: CASSATRSPEKLFF. In nucleotides, the CDR3 is TGTGCCAGCAGCGCTACAAGGAGCCCTGAAAAACTGTTTTTT. Drawing the rest from reference TRBV5-4 and TRBJ1-4, the complete variable domain is ETGVTQSPTHLIKTRGQQVTLRCSSQSGHNTVSWYQQALGQGPQFIFQYYREEENGRGNFPPRFSGLQFPNYSSELNVNALELDDSALYLCASSATRSPEKLFFGSGTQLSVL.

The CDR3 here is CAISAGGAPTDTQYF. CDR3 nucleotide sequence: TGTGCCATCAGTGCTGGGGGGGCTCCCACAGATACGCAGTATTTT. This rearrangement joins TRBV10-3 to TRBJ2-3, with D possibly TRBD2 on 7 matching bases. The CDR3 contains 15 residues. Germline V gene lookup returns CDR1 ENHRY and CDR2 SYGVKD. With 4 bases removed from V and 2 bases from J, the gap between germline ends came to 13 bases.

V gene TRBV9 combines with J gene TRBJ1-2; 8 nucleotides agree with TRBD1. Unmatched junction bases numbered 18, after V lost 4 bases and J lost 4 bases. Germline assignment: CDR1 SGDLS and CDR2 YYNGEE. This CDR3 comprises 18 residues. The CDR3 region has the DNA TGTGCCAGCAGCCCTCGCTTCGCACTTACAGGGGGGAGCTATGGCTACACCTTC. Amino acids: CASSPRFALTGGSYGYTF.

The chain recombines TRBV27 with TRBJ1-1, with TRBD1 as a possible D gene (6 bases). The CDR3 has 14 residues. The germline V gene encodes CDR1 MNHEY and CDR2 SMNVEV (reference sequence). Trimming removed 3 bases at V and 1 base at J, with 9 bases between. The CDR3 DNA reads TGTGCCAGCAGTTTGGCGACAGGGAACACTGAAGCTTTCTTT. As protein: CASSLATGNTEAFF.

The rearrangement joins TRBV10-3 to TRBJ1-2, with 7 bases lining up with TRBD1. The CDR3 length is 13 residues. V lost 8 bases and J lost 2; bases outside the gene matches: 5. Germline CDR1 is ENHRY and CDR2 is SYGVKD. Here the CDR3 DNA reads TGTGCCATCTGGGACAGCACAAACTATGGCTACACCTTC. Translating gives CAIWDSTNYGYTF.

This chain connects TRBV5-4 to TRBJ1-1; tentative D call: TRBD1 (6 bases). Germline assignment: CDR1 SGHNT and CDR2 YYREEE (reference sequence). Trimming took 4 bases from V and 2 from J, leaving 9 bases between them. The CDR3 spans 13 residues. CDR3 bases: TGTGCCAGCAGCCGGGGGGCAAACACTGAAGCTTTCTTT. Protein product: CASSRGANTEAFF.

The chain employs TRBV10-3 and TRBJ2-3; TRBD1 aligns across 8 bases. Germline CDR1 ENHRY, CDR2 SYGVKD. CDR3 length equals 13 residues. J gave up 6 bases and V 4 bases, and 3 bases lay outside the gene matches. DNA of the CDR3: TGTGCCATCAGTGGGACAGGGTTTGATACGCAGTATTTT. Amino acid sequence: CAISGTGFDTQYF.

About this clone: The sample has other DNA sequences that encode this CDR3 too. V and J are TRBV5-6 and TRBJ1-2; D may be TRBD1 (6 bases). The CDR3 is made up of 16 amino acids. Germline V gene sequence: CDR1 SGHDT, CDR2 YYEEEE. Trimming cost V 0 bases and J 3 bases, with 15 bases left between them. CDR3 residues: CASSLGTGTSDYGYTF. CDR3 DNA sequence: TGTGCCAGCAGCTTGGGCACCGGGACAAGCGACTATGGCTACACCTTC.

The chain couples TRBV13 to TRBJ1-2, with D maybe TRBD1 (6 bases). The CDR3 totals 17 residues. The V gene lost 5 bases and the J gene lost 8 bases, with 27 bases spanning the gap. Germline V gene sequence: CDR1 PRHDT, CDR2 FYEKMQ (reference sequence). DNA of the CDR3: TGTGCCAGCAGCCTTAGGGGGATATTTGGGTCGGGGAGCGGCTACACCTTC. Translating it yields CASSLRGIFGSGSGYTF.

In nucleotides, the CDR3 is TGTGCCACCAGCAGAGGGGGGACAGGGGGGAGCAATCAGCCCCAGCATTTT. It encodes CATSRGGTGGSNQPQHF. The chain recombines TRBV15 with TRBJ1-5; 11 bases fit TRBD1. The CDR3 loop spans 17 amino acids. Germline CDR1 is LNHNV and CDR2 is YYDKDF (reference sequence). V shed 1 base and J 1 base; nucleotides not matched to a gene: 3.

V gene TRBV10-3 combines with J gene TRBJ1-4, with 9 bases fitting TRBD1. The CDR3 loop spans 16 amino acids. Germline assignment: CDR1 ENHRY and CDR2 SYGVKD. The ends lost 3 bases at V and 6 bases at J; junction bases unmatched: 8. CDR3 nucleotides: TGTGCCATCAGTGATCCCACCAGGACAGGGGATGAAAAACTGTTTTTT. This sequence encodes CAISDPTRTGDEKLFF.

The chain joins TRBV6-5 to TRBJ2-6; D ambiguous. V was cut by 4 bases and J by 4 bases, with 11 bases left in between. Germline CDR1 is MNHEY and CDR2 is SVGAGI. This CDR3 comprises 15 residues. CDR3 residues: CASSLSLPGANVLTF. The CDR3 DNA follows: TGTGCCAGCAGTTTATCCCTACCCGGGGCCAACGTCCTGACTTTC.

V usage is TRBV18 and J usage is TRBJ2-5; TRBD2 agrees at 7 bases. The J call may be incorrect, as the DNA end agrees better with TRBJ2-7. CDR3 length: 21 residues. The germline CDR1 and CDR2 sequences are KGHSH and LQKENI. CDR3 protein: CASSPTLVEGGRTRRSYEQYF. CDR3 DNA: TGTGCCAGCTCACCTACCCTCGTTGAGGGAGGGAGGACGAGGAGGTCTTACGAGCAGTACTTC.

The chain links TRBV27 to TRBJ2-7, with 9 nucleotides matching TRBD1. The trim removed 3 bases at V and 5 bases at J, leaving 8 bases unmatched. Looked up from germline, CDR1 is MNHEY and CDR2 is SMNVEV (reference sequence). CDR3 size: 15 residues. The chain's CDR3 is CASSFVWTGDHEQYF. The CDR3 DNA follows: TGTGCCAGCAGTTTCGTCTGGACAGGGGACCACGAGCAGTACTTC.

V and J are TRBV4-1 and TRBJ2-7, with 9 bases fitting TRBD1. V shed 0 bases, J shed 3 bases, and the junction held 3 bases outside the gene matches. The CDR3 contains 15 residues. Germline assignment: CDR1 MGHRA and CDR2 YSYEKL. The CDR3 DNA sequence: TGCGCCAGCAGCCAAGAACGGGACAGGGTCTACGAGCAGTACTTC. Its protein is CASSQERDRVYEQYF.

V and J are TRBV25-1 and TRBJ2-3, with D unclear. CDR3 length: 15 residues. Deletions cut 3 bases from V and 1 base from J, with 11 bases between. Germline CDR1 and CDR2: MGHDK and SYGVNS. As DNA, the CDR3 is TGTGCCAGCAGTGACCCCCTGACTGGCACAGATACGCAGTATTTT. Its translation is CASSDPLTGTDTQYF.

V and J are TRBV5-3 and TRBJ1-5, with D maybe TRBD1 (5 bases). TRBV5-3 is marked as an open reading frame, function uncertain. V gave up 1 base and J gave up 2 bases, with 7 bases separating them. The length of the CDR3 is 14 residues. CDR3 nucleotides: TGTGCCAGAAGCTTGCGGGGGTGCAATCAGCCCCAGCATTTT. This gives the protein CARSLRGCNQPQHF.

This chain uses TRBV9 with TRBJ1-5; D may be TRBD1 (6 bases). Germline V CDR1 and CDR2: SGDLS, YYNGEE. The CDR3 has 15 amino acids. V was shortened by 0 bases and J by 3 bases, with 10 bases between the two germline ends. CDR3 amino acids: CASSVGQAFNQPQHF. CDR3 bases: TGTGCCAGCAGCGTAGGACAGGCGTTCAATCAGCCCCAGCATTTT.

The gene calls are TRBV7-9 and TRBJ2-3, with 7 bases matching TRBD1. CDR1 is SEHNR, CDR2 FQNEAQ, per germline (reference sequence). This CDR3 spans 16 amino acids. V shed 2 bases and J 1 base; nucleotides not matched to a gene: 6. CDR3 in amino acids: CASSLKGTVGTDTQYF. As DNA, the CDR3 is TGTGCCAGCAGCTTAAAGGGGACAGTCGGCACAGATACGCAGTATTTT.

The chain recombines TRBV28 with TRBJ1-5; 7 nucleotides line up with TRBD1. J was trimmed by 5 bases and V by 5 bases; bases with no gene match: 6. The CDR3 is 14 amino acids. Germline lookup yields CDR1 MDHEN and CDR2 SYDVKM. The CDR3 here is CASSQGGTDQPQHF. CDR3 coding DNA: TGTGCCAGCAGTCAGGGGGGTACCGATCAGCCCCAGCATTTT.

Points on this clone: The junction differs from germline at one of its ends, possibly a read error. This rearrangement joins TRBV11-2 to TRBJ2-1; D may be TRBD1 (6 bases). The germline V gene encodes CDR1 SGHAT and CDR2 FQNNGV. The CDR3 totals 15 residues. The CDR3 DNA is TGTGCCAGCAGGTTAGGACAGAGCTCCTACAATGAGCAGTTCTTC. Translated: CASRLGQSSYNEQFF.

The rearrangement links TRBV28 to TRBJ2-6, with TRBD1 identical over 8 bases. The V gene end was trimmed by 5 bases and the J gene end by 1 base; junction bases not matched to a gene: 13. The CDR3 totals 19 residues. Germline loops: CDR1 MDHEN, CDR2 SYDVKM. The CDR3 protein is CASSPSSETGASGANVLTF. The CDR3, as DNA: TGTGCCAGCAGTCCATCCTCCGAGACAGGGGCTTCTGGGGCCAACGTCCTGACTTTC. Looking up the rest from reference TRBV28 and TRBJ2-6 gives the full variable domain: DVKVTQSSRYLVKRTGEKVFLECVQDMDHENMFWYRQDPGLGLRLIYFSYDVKMKEKGDIPEGYSVSREKKERFSLILESASTNQTSMYLCASSPSSETGASGANVLTFGAGSRLTVL.

Here the CDR3 reads CASSQLLLAGGDTGELFF. The CDR3 DNA reads TGCGCCAGCAGCCAACTGCTACTAGCGGGAGGAGACACCGGGGAGCTGTTTTTT. V is TRBV5-1 and J is TRBJ2-2; 12 nucleotides agree with TRBD2. This CDR3 contains 18 residues. CDR1 and CDR2 (germline): SGHRS, YFSETQ. The trim removed 4 bases at V and 3 bases at J, leaving 10 bases unmatched.

The chain carries TRBV9 and TRBJ2-7; 12 bases agree with TRBD2. After removal of 0 bases from V and 7 bases from J, the junction contained 11 bases not matched to a gene. The germline CDR1 and CDR2 sequences are SGDLS and YYNGEE. CDR3 size: 17 residues. CDR3 amino acids: CASSVVPSSGRAGEQYF. CDR3 in DNA: TGTGCCAGCAGCGTAGTCCCCTCTAGCGGGAGGGCCGGGGAGCAGTACTTC.

The rearrangement links TRBV28 to TRBJ1-2; weak D call: TRBD1 (5 bases). Per germline, CDR1 MDHEN and CDR2 SYDVKM. CDR3 length equals 13 residues. V dropped 11 bases and J dropped 4 bases, with 17 bases sitting between them. In DNA form, the CDR3 reads TGTGCCGGGTCGCGGGGGGGTACCTATGGCTACACCTTC. This sequence encodes CAGSRGGTYGYTF.